This TCR beta chain comes out of a study of blood T cell repertoires in COVID-19. Study at large: Collection of acute and convalescent COVID-19 samples took place in the United States, Italy and Spain. Sources were T cells, B-cell-depleted T cells, or PBMCs; the material itself was cDNA or gDNA.

Enrolment of Seattle patients took place during active infection, and they were followed longitudinally. Original methodology: Reference gene primer amplification gave nucleated cell count estimates. Using immunoSEQ multiplex PCR, the repertoire was profiled, and TCRdb retains in-frame clones only, with some absent. Clonal size and the V and J genes are those of that table, whereas D and trimming came from the DNA. The table shows fewer than 450,000 clones, with approximately 88% occurring only once. The germline V gene encodes CDR1 MNHNY and CDR2 SVGAGI (reference sequence). The CDR3 extends over 14 amino acids. J lost 8 bases, V lost 2 bases, and 4 bases had no gene match.

Sequencing was performed on peripheral blood. This sequence was found in a woman in her fifties or sixties with COVID-19, enrolled during active disease. This rearrangement joins TRBV6-6 to TRBJ2-1; 9 bases are a match to TRBD1. The CDR3 nucleotides read TGTGCCAGCAGTTACCTACAGGGGGCCGATGAGCAGTTCTTC. This sequence encodes CASSYLQGADEQFF.